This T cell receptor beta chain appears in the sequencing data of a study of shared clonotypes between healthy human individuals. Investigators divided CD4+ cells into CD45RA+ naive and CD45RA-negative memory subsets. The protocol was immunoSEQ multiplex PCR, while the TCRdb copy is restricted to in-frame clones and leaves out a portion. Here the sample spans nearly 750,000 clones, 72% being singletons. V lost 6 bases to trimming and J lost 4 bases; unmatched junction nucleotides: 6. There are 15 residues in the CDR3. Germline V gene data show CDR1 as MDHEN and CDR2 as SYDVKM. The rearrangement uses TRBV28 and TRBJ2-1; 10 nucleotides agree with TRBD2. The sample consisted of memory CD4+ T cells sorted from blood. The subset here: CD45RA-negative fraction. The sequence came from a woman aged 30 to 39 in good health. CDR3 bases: TGTGCCAGCAGCTCCGGGACTAGCGTTTACAATGAGCAGTTCTTC. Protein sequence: CASSSGTSVYNEQFF.